This T cell receptor (beta chain) derives from a study of Ad26.COV2.S vaccination and SARS-CoV-2 variants. Overall study context: Intramuscular Ad26.COV2.S doses were given once or twice, 56 days apart.

V lost 0 bases to trimming and J lost 3 bases, with 14 bases between them. Looked up from germline, CDR1 is MNHEY and CDR2 is SVGAGI. The CDR3 sequence is 16 residues long. The table came from immunoSEQ multiplex PCR; TCRdb's copy has only in-frame clones and leaves some out. The sample includes around 500,000 clones, 80% to 90% of them seen just once. Treatment denoted: some 19 received Ad26.COV2.S at low or high dose, single or two shots; 5 received placebo; per-sample allocation not given. Samples came from day 63 after the first vaccine or placebo injection. The TCR comes from a person aged 18-60 years who received the Ad26.COV2.S COVID-19 vaccine or a placebo. The V call is TRBV6-5, the J call TRBJ1-1; D call uncertain. The specimen comprised peripheral blood, sampled in a trial of Ad26.COV2.S vaccine versus placebo. The DNA for the CDR3 is TGTGCCAGCAGTTACTCGACCCAAATAAGGGACACTGAAGCTTTCTTT. This encodes CASSYSTQIRDTEAFF.